Listed below are T cell receptor beta chains from one sample, sequenced in a study of T cells after yellow fever vaccination. TCRdb redid the calling of the 5' RACE reads with MiXCR, one entry per CDR3 protein. The data show 300,000 to 400,000 distinct CDR3 sequences, about 10% seen once. The starting material was CD4+ T cells sorted from PBMCs, obtained 45 days after the yellow fever booster vaccination. The source is a man aged 18 to 35 who received the YFV17D yellow fever vaccine. CDR3s include the opening cysteine and the closing phenylalanine or tryptophan. Fields, in order: D gene, V gene, CDR3 length, clone size, J gene, CDR3 protein, CDR3 DNA. D genes are given only for firm matches. Clone sizes are given selectively: once, few, many, or a class where the clone is expanded.

>-|TRBV6-5|15|few|TRBJ2-3
CASSRVFGYTDTQYF
TGTGCCAGCAGCCGCGTCTTTGGCTACACAGATACGCAGTATTTT
>-|TRBV20-1|13|-|TRBJ2-7
CSARDRTTYEQYF
TGCAGTGCTAGAGACAGAACCACATACGAGCAGTACTTC
>-|TRBV6-2/TRBV6-3|15|few|TRBJ2-1
CASSYLNPLYNEQFF
TGTGCCAGCAGTTACCTGAACCCCCTCTACAATGAGCAGTTCTTC
>-|TRBV12-3/TRBV12-4|14|-|TRBJ2-1
CASSFGDQYNEQFF
TGTGCCAGCAGTTTTGGGGACCAATACAATGAGCAGTTCTTC
>-|TRBV6-5|15|few|TRBJ2-5
CASRRAGALEETQYF
TGTGCCAGCAGAAGAGCCGGGGCCCTGGAGGAGACCCAGTACTTC
>-|TRBV9|12|-|TRBJ1-4
CASSVAGGKLFF
TGTGCCAGCAGCGTAGCGGGAGGAAAACTGTTTTTT
>-|TRBV7-9|14|-|TRBJ1-5
CASSPDNYNQPQHF
TGTGCCAGCAGCCCGGACAATTATAATCAGCCCCAGCATTTT
>-|TRBV20-1|14|once|TRBJ2-2
CSADSGTNTGELFF
TGCAGTGCTGATTCCGGGACAAACACCGGGGAGCTGTTTTTT
>-|TRBV7-2|15|-|TRBJ2-4
CASSATADAKNIQYF
TGTGCCAGCAGCGCAACGGCGGACGCCAAAAACATTCAGTACTTC
>TRBD1|TRBV6-6|15|-|TRBJ2-7
CASSIQGAPPGEQYF
TGTGCCAGCAGTATACAGGGGGCTCCTCCCGGCGAGCAGTACTTC
>-|TRBV11-2|14|-|TRBJ2-2
CASSLMGVTGELFF
TGTGCCAGCAGTCTAATGGGGGTCACCGGGGAGCTGTTTTTT
>-|TRBV7-3|14|many|TRBJ2-3
CASSLMATTDTQYF
TGTGCCAGCAGCTTAATGGCTACTACAGATACGCAGTATTTT
>-|TRBV21-1|14|-|TRBJ1-1
CASSDRGPGTEAFF
TGTGCCAGCAGCGACAGGGGCCCGGGGACTGAAGCTTTCTTT
>TRBD1|TRBV12-3/TRBV12-4|15|many|TRBJ1-4
CASSPGDRENEKLFF
TGTGCCAGCAGCCCTGGGGACAGGGAAAATGAAAAACTGTTTTTT
>TRBD1|TRBV6-5|17|few|TRBJ2-7
CASSLWGFPGQAYEQYF
TGTGCCAGCAGCCTCTGGGGCTTTCCAGGACAGGCTTACGAGCAGTACTTC
>TRBD1|TRBV9|15|few|TRBJ1-1
CASEAGTGGVTEAFF
TGTGCCAGCGAAGCCGGGACAGGGGGAGTCACTGAAGCTTTCTTT
>-|TRBV5-5|18|-|TRBJ2-2
CASSPHMARGFKTGELFF
TGTGCCAGCAGCCCGCATATGGCCAGGGGTTTTAAGACCGGGGAGCTGTTTTTT
>-|TRBV5-1|17|-|TRBJ2-6
CASSLTGYYSGANVLTF
TGCGCCAGCAGCTTGACAGGTTACTACTCTGGGGCCAACGTCCTGACTTTC
>-|TRBV18|14|many|TRBJ2-7
CASSPPDSPYEQYF
TGTGCCAGCTCACCACCGGACAGTCCCTACGAGCAGTACTTC
>-|TRBV5-1|13|-|TRBJ2-1
CASSLGQGYEQFF
TGCGCCAGCAGCTTGGGGCAGGGTTATGAGCAGTTCTTC
>-|TRBV30|13|-|TRBJ1-5
CAWSQQEGKPQHF
TGTGCCTGGAGTCAACAGGAAGGAAAACCCCAGCATTTT
>-|TRBV5-1|16|-|TRBJ2-7
CASSLSAGGVFYEQYF
TGCGCCAGCAGCTTGTCAGCCGGTGGGGTGTTCTACGAGCAGTACTTC
>-|TRBV10-3|15|few|TRBJ1-1
CAISDATGSNTEAFF
TGTGCCATCAGTGACGCGACAGGATCGAACACTGAAGCTTTCTTT
>-|TRBV3-1|12|few|TRBJ1-6
CASSARISPLHF
TGTGCCAGCAGTGCGAGGATTTCACCCCTCCACTTT
>TRBD1|TRBV20-1|14|-|TRBJ1-6
CSANSGTGGSPLHF
TGCAGTGCTAACTCCGGGACAGGGGGCTCACCCCTCCACTTT
>-|TRBV5-1|15|-|TRBJ1-1
CASSLSGNWDTEAFF
TGCGCCAGCAGCTTGTCCGGGAATTGGGACACTGAAGCTTTCTTT
>TRBD2|TRBV10-3|16|few|TRBJ2-3
CAISESGTGGGDTQYF
TGTGCCATCAGTGAGTCAGGAACGGGAGGTGGTGATACGCAGTATTTT
>-|TRBV24-1|16|many|TRBJ2-3
CATSDLRQGGIDTQYF
TGTGCCACCAGTGATTTGCGGCAGGGAGGAATAGATACGCAGTATTTT
>-|TRBV19|14|-|TRBJ2-1
CASKGAGGRNEQFF
TGTGCCAGTAAGGGCGCCGGGGGGCGGAATGAGCAGTTCTTC
>TRBD1|TRBV7-2|15|-|TRBJ1-4
CASSPTGVTNEKLFF
TGTGCCAGCAGCCCGACAGGGGTAACTAATGAAAAACTGTTTTTT
>TRBD1|TRBV12-3/TRBV12-4|14|few|TRBJ1-4
CASSPTGGREKLFF
TGTGCCAGCAGCCCAACAGGGGGACGGGAAAAACTGTTTTTT
>-|TRBV19|15|-|TRBJ2-1
CASSMAAGRHNEQFF
TGTGCCAGTAGTATGGCCGCAGGACGGCACAATGAGCAGTTCTTC
>TRBD2|TRBV7-8|16|-|TRBJ2-1
CASSSQGGGLYNEQFF
TGTGCCAGCAGCTCACAGGGCGGGGGGCTCTACAATGAGCAGTTCTTC
>-|TRBV30|15|once|TRBJ1-5
CAWSTGRSGNQPQHF
TGTGCCTGGAGTACAGGGAGGAGCGGCAATCAGCCCCAGCATTTT
>TRBD2|TRBV4-2|17|few|TRBJ2-1
CASSPQERGVGYNEQFF
TGTGCCAGCAGCCCCCAAGAGCGGGGGGTGGGATACAATGAGCAGTTCTTC
>TRBD1|TRBV18|15|-|TRBJ2-3
CASSVTGGSTDTQYF
TGTGCCAGCTCAGTGACAGGGGGATCCACAGATACGCAGTATTTT
>TRBD2|TRBV9|17|-|TRBJ2-5
CASSVGGAGGIQETQYF
TGTGCCAGCAGCGTAGGAGGAGCGGGGGGTATACAAGAGACCCAGTACTTC
>TRBD1|TRBV9|15|-|TRBJ1-4
CASSRQGVTNEKLFF
TGTGCCAGCAGCCGACAGGGGGTGACTAATGAAAAACTGTTTTTT
>-|TRBV7-9|13|-|TRBJ1-1
CASSFQGEAEAFF
TGTGCCAGCAGCTTTCAAGGGGAGGCTGAAGCTTTCTTT
>-|TRBV20-1|14|-|TRBJ1-4
CSARVGTGNEKLFF
TGCAGTGCTAGAGTCGGTACAGGGAATGAAAAACTGTTTTTT
>-|TRBV7-9|13|-|TRBJ1-1
CASTEMRGTEAFF
TGTGCCAGCACCGAGATGAGGGGAACTGAAGCTTTCTTT
>TRBD1|TRBV6-1|15|-|TRBJ1-5
CASSVTGTVNQPQHF
TGTGCCAGCAGTGTTACCGGGACAGTGAATCAGCCCCAGCATTTT
>-|TRBV12-3/TRBV12-4|14|few|TRBJ1-5
CASRPGLNNQPQHF
TGTGCCAGCCGACCGGGACTAAACAATCAGCCCCAGCATTTT
>TRBD1|TRBV5-1|14|-|TRBJ1-2
CASSFDRGVRGYTF
TGCGCCAGCAGCTTCGACAGGGGGGTCCGTGGCTACACCTTC
>-|TRBV18|15|-|TRBJ1-3
CASSPRTNSGNTIYF
TGTGCCAGCTCACCACGGACGAACTCTGGAAACACCATATATTTT
>-|TRBV2|15|many|TRBJ2-3
CASSEGGHSTNTQYF
TGTGCCAGCAGTGAAGGGGGACATTCCACAAATACGCAGTATTTT